The source of this TCR beta chain is a study of shared clonotypes between healthy human individuals. Study details: In total, the donors were a couple of women and a few men aged 18 to 49.

Study-level findings and limits: Between several donors, naive CD4 clonotypes were shared at a level of around 5.1%. Genetic and exposure-history diversity was limited by the few donors. Across subsets, estimated richness was generally greater for naive than for memory populations.

With respect to this clone: Antigen specificity is unknown.

CDR3 length equals 15 residues. The germline V gene has CDR1 SEHNR and CDR2 FQNEAQ (reference sequence). V was shortened by 3 bases and J by 2 bases, with 11 bases between the two germline ends. The assay was immunoSEQ multiplex PCR, and TCRdb's table has in-frame clones only and misses some. The table has hundreds of thousands of clones, about 95% seen once. CD8 cells regarded as naive lacked CD45RO, were positively chosen for CCR7, and omitted terminally differentiated effector memory CD45RA+ cells. Specimen: naive CD8+ T cells sorted from blood. This TCR came from a young woman in good health. The rearrangement links TRBV7-9 to TRBJ1-3; D unresolved. The CDR3 nucleotides read TGTGCCAGCAGCTTGTCCAGAGAAGCTGGAAACACCATATATTTT. It encodes CASSLSREAGNTIYF.